The clone carrying this TCR beta chain qualifies as medium-sized. Patients were all untreated before their thyroid surgery. This sample was included in a study of metastatic and nonmetastatic thyroid tumors. About the study: Malignant thyroid and benign thyroid patients provided blood and tumor or nodule tissue whose repertoires were compared.

In germline, CDR1 is MDHEN, CDR2 SYDVKM. The CDR3 is 13 amino acids. The V end lost 4 bases, the J end lost 1 base, and 8 bases lay between the germline ends. Authors' data handling: A classifier for distant metastasis in papillary thyroid cancer was constructed using CDR3 differences observed across clinicopathological groups. From the PCR reads, TCRdb re-called clones with MiXCR. It is TCRdb's table, rather than the study itself, that gives the V and J calls and clone size. Of about 14,000 clones detected, 30% to 35% appear once; the ten largest clones hold roughly 26%. The clonotype originates from a female donor with papillary thyroid cancer or a benign thyroid nodule (not recorded which). Some clones in this sample may be carry-over from other donors' samples. The chain couples TRBV28 to TRBJ2-7, with unresolved D. The specimen was tumor tissue. The CDR3 is CASSYTGSYEQYF. CDR3 bases: TGTGCCAGCAGTTATACCGGATCCTACGAGCAGTACTTC.